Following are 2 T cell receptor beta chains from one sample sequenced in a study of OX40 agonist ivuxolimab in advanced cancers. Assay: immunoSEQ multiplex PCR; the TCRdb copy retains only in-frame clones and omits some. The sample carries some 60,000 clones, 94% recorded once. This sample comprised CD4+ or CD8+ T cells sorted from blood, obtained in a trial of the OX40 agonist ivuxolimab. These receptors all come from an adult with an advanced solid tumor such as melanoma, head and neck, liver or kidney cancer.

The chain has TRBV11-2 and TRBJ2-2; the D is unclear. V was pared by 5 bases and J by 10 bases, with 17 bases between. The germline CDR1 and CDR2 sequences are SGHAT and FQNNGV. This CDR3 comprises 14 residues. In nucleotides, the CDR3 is TGTGCCAGCAGCCCAGCTACGGGCTTACCGGAGCTGTTTTTT. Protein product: CASSPATGLPELFF.

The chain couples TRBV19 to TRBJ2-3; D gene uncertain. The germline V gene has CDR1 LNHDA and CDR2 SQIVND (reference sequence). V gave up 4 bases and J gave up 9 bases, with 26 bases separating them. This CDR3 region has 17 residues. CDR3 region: CASSTFLDLSGPRTQYF. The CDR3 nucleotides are TGTGCCAGTAGTACTTTCCTGGACCTTTCGGGTCCGCGGACGCAGTATTTT.